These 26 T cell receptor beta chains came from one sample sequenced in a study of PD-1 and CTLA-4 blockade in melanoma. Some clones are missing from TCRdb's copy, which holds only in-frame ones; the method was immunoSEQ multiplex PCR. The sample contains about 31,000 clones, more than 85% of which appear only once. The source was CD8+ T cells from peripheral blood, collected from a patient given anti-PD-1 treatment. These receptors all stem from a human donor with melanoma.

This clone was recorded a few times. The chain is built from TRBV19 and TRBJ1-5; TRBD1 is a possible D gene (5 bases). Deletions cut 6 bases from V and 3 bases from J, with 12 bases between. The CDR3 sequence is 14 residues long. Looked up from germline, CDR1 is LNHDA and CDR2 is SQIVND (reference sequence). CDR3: CASSDDRYNQPQHF. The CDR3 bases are TGTGCCAGTAGCGATGACAGATACAATCAGCCCCAGCATTTT.

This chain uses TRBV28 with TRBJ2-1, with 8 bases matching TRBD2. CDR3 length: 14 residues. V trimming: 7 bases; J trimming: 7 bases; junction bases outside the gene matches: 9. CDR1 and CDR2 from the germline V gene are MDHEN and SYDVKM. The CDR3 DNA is TGTGCCAGCACCCTCGAGCGGGAGTGGAATGAGCAGTTCTTC. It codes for CASTLEREWNEQFF.

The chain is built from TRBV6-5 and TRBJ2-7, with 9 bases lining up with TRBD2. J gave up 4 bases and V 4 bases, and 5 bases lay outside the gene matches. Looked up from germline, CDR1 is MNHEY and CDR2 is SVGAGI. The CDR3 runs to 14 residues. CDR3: CASSSSGKRYEQYF. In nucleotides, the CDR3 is TGTGCCAGCAGTTCTAGCGGGAAGAGGTACGAGCAGTACTTC.

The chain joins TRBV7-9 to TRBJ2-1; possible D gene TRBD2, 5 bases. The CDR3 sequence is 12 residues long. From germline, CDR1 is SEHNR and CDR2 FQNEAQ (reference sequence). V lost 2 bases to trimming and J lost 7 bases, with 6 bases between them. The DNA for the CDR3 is TGTGCCAGCAGCTTAACGGGGAATGAGCAGTTCTTC. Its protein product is CASSLTGNEQFF.

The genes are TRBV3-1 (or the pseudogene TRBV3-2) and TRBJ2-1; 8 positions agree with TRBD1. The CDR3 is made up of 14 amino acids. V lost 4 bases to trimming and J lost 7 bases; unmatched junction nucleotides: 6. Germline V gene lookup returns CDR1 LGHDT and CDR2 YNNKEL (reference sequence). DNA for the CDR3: TGTGCCAGCAGCCTAGACAGGGGCTGGAATGAGCAGTTCTTC. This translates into CASSLDRGWNEQFF.

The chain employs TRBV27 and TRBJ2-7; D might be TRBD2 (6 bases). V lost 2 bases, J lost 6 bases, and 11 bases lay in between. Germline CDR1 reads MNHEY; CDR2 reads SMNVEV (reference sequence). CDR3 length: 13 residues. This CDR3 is CASSLGGTLEQYF. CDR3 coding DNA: TGTGCCAGCAGTTTAGGAGGGACTCTCGAGCAGTACTTC.

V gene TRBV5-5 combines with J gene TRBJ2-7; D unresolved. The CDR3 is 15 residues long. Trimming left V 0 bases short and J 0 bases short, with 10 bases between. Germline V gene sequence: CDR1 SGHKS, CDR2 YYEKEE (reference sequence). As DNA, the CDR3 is TGTGCCAGCAGCTTGGTCCAGGTGGCCTCCTACGAGCAGTACTTC. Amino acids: CASSLVQVASYEQYF. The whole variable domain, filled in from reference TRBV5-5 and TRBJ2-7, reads DAGVTQSPTHLIKTRGQQVTLRCSPISGHKSVSWYQQVLGQGPQFIFQYYEKEERGRGNFPDRFSARQFPNYSSELNVNALLLGDSALYLCASSLVQVASYEQYFGPGTRLTVT.

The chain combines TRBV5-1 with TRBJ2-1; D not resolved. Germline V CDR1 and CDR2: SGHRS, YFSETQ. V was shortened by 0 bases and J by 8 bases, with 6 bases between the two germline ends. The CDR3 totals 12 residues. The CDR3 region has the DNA TGCGCCAGCAGCTTGGCCTGGGATGAGCAGTTCTTC. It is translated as CASSLAWDEQFF.

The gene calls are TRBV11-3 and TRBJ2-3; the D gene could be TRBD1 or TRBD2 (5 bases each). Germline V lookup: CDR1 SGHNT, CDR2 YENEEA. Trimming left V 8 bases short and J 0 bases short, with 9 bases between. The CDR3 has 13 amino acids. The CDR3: CASGGTSTDTQYF. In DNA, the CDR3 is TGTGCCAGCGGGGGAACTAGCACAGATACGCAGTATTTT. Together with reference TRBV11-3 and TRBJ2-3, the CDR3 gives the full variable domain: EAGVVQSPRYKIIEKKQPVAFWCNPISGHNTLYWYLQNLGQGPELLIRYENEEAVDDSQLPKDRFSAERLKGVDSTLKIQPAELGDSAVYLCASGGTSTDTQYFGPGTRLTVL.

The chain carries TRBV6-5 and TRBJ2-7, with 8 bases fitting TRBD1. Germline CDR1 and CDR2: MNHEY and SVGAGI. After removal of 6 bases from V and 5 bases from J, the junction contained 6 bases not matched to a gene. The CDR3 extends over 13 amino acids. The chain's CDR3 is CASSLGQGHEQYF. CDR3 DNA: TGTGCCAGCAGCCTTGGACAGGGCCACGAGCAGTACTTC.

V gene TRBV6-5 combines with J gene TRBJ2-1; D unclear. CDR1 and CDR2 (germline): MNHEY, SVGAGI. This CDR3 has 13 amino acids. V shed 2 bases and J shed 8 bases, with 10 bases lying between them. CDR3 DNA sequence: TGTGCCAGCAGTTACCGCCAGCGAGATGAGCAGTTCTTC. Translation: CASSYRQRDEQFF.

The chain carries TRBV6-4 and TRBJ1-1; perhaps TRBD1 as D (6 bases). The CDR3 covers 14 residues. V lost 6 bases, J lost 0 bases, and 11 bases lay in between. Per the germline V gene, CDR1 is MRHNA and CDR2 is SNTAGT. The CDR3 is CASRMDSMNTEAFF. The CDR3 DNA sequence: TGTGCCAGCAGAATGGACAGCATGAACACTGAAGCTTTCTTT.

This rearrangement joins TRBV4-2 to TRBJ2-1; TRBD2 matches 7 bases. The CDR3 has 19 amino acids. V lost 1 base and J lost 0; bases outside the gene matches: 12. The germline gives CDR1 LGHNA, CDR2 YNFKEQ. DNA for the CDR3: TGTGCCAGCAGCCAAGGTGCGGGAGCCCCCCCTAGCTCCTACAATGAGCAGTTCTTC. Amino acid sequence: CASSQGAGAPPSSYNEQFF.

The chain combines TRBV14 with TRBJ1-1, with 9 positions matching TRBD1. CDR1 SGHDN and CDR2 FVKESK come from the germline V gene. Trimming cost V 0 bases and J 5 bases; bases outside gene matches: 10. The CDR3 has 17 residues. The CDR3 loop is CASSQEYGQGLGTEAFF. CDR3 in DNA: TGTGCCAGCAGCCAAGAATACGGACAGGGGTTAGGGACTGAAGCTTTCTTT.

For the CDR3, the DNA is TGTGCCAGCAGTGCCTTGGCGGACTTAAACTACGAGCAGTACTTC. Protein sequence: CASSALADLNYEQYF. The chain is built from TRBV25-1 and TRBJ2-7; weak D call: TRBD2 (5 bases). Germline CDR1 MGHDK, CDR2 SYGVNS. V was cut by 4 bases and J by 3 bases, with 16 bases left in between. The CDR3 runs to 15 residues.

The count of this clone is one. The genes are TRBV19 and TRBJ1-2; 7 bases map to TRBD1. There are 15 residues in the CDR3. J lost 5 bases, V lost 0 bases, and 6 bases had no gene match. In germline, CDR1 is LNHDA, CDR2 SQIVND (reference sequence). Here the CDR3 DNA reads TGTGCCAGTAGTATAGACGAAGGGGGCTATTATGGCTACACCTTC. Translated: CASSIDEGGYYGYTF.

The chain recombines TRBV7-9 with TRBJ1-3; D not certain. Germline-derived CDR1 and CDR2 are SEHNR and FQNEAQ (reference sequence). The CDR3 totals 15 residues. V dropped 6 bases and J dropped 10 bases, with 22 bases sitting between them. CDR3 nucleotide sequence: TGTGCCAGCAGTCCATGGACGGACGATTCCAGGACCATATATTTT. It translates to CASSPWTDDSRTIYF.

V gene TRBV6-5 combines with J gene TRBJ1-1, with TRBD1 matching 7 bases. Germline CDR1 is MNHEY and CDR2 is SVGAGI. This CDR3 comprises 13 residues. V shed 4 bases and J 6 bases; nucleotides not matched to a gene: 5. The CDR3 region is CASSFRQGPEAFF. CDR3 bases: TGTGCCAGCAGTTTTAGACAGGGACCTGAAGCTTTCTTT.

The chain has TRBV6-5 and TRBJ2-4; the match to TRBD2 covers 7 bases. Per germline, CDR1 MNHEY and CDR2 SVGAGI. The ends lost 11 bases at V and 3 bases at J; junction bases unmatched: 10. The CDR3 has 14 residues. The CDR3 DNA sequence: TGTGCCCTCGAGGGGAGGGGAGTCAAAAACATTCAGTACTTC. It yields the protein CALEGRGVKNIQYF.

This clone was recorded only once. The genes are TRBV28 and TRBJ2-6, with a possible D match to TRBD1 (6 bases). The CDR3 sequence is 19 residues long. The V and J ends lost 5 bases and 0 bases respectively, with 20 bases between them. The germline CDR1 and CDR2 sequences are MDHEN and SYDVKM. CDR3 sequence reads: CASSTRLTDSPSGANVLTF. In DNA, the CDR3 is TGTGCCAGCAGTACCCGCCTGACGGACAGCCCCTCTGGGGCCAACGTCCTGACTTTC.

CDR3 region: CASSVVGGDSYNEQFF. CDR3 nucleotides: TGTGCCAGCAGCGTAGTGGGGGGGGACTCCTACAATGAGCAGTTCTTC. This chain uses TRBV9 with TRBJ2-1; 7 positions match TRBD2. The J segment lost 0 bases and the V segment lost 0 bases, leaving 3 bases of the junction unmatched. Germline assignment: CDR1 SGDLS and CDR2 YYNGEE. This CDR3 region has 16 residues.

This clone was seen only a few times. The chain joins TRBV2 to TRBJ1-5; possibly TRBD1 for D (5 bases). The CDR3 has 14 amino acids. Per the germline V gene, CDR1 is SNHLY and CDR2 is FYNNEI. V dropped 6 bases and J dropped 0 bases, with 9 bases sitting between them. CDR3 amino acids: CASSETVSNQPQHF. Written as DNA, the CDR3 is TGTGCCAGCAGCGAGACAGTTAGCAATCAGCCCCAGCATTTT.

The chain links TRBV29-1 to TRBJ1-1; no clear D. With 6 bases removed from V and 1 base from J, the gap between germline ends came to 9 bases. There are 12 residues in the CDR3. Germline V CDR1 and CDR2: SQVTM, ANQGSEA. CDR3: CSVEGKNTEAFF. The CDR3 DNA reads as TGCAGCGTCGAGGGAAAGAACACTGAAGCTTTCTTT.

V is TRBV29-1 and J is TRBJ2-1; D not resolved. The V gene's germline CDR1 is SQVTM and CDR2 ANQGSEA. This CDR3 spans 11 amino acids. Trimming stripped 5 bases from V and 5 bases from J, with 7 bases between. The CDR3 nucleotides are TGCAGCGTTTTCGACCACAATGAGCAGTTCTTC. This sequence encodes CSVFDHNEQFF.

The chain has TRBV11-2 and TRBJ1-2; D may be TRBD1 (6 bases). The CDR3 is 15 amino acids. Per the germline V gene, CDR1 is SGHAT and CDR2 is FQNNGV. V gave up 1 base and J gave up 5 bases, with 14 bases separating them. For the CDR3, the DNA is TGTGCCAGCAGCTTAGCAGCGGGACAACCTTATGGCTACACCTTC. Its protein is CASSLAAGQPYGYTF.

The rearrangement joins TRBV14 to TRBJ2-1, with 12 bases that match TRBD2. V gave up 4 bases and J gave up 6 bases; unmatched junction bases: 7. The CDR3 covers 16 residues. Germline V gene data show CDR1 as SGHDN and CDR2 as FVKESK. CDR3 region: CASSPGTSGWTNEQFF. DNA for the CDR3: TGTGCCAGCAGCCCAGGGACTAGCGGGTGGACCAATGAGCAGTTCTTC. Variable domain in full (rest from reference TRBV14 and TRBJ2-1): EAGVTQFPSHSVIEKGQTVTLRCDPISGHDNLYWYRRVMGKEIKFLLHFVKESKQDESGMPNNRFLAERTGGTYSTLKVQPAELEDSGVYFCASSPGTSGWTNEQFFGPGTRLTVL.